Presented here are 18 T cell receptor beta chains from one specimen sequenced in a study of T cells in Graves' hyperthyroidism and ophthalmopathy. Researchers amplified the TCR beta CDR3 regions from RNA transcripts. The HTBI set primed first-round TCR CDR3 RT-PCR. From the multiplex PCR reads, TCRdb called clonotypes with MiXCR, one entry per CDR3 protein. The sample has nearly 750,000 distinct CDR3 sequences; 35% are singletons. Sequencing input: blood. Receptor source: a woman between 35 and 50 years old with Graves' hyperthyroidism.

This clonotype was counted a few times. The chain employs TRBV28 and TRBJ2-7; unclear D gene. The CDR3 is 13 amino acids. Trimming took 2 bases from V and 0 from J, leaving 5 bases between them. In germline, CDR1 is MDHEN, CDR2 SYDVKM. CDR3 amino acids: CASSLIHSYEQYF. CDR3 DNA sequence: TGTGCCAGCAGTTTAATCCACTCCTACGAGCAGTACTTC.

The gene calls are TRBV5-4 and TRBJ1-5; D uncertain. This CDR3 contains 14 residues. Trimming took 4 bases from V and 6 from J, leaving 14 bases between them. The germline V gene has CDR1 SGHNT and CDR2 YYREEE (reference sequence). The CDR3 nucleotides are TGTGCCAGCAGCCAATCGGGGATGGGTCAGCCCCAGCATTTT. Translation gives CASSQSGMGQPQHF.

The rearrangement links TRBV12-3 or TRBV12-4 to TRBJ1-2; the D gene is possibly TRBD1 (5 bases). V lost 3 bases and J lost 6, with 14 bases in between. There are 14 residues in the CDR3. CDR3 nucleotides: TGTGCCAGCAGTTTTTCAGGGCCCCCGGATGGCTACACCTTC. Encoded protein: CASSFSGPPDGYTF.

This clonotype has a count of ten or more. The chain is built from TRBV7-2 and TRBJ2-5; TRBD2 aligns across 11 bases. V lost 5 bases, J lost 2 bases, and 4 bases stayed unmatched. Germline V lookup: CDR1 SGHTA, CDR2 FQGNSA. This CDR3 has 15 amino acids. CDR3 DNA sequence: TGTGCCAGCAGCCGGACTAGCGGGCTGCAAGAGACCCAGTACTTC. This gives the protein CASSRTSGLQETQYF.

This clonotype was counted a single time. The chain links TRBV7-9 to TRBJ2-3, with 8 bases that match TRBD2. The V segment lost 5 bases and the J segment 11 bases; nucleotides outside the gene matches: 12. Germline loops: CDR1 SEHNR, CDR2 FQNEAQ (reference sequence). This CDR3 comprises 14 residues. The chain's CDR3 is CASSGRGGPVEQYF. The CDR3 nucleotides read TGTGCCAGCAGCGGTCGGGGGGGCCCGGTTGAGCAGTATTTT.

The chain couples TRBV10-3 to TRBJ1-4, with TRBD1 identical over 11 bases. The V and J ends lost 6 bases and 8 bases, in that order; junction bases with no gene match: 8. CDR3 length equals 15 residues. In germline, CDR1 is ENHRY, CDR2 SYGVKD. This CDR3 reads CAISRDRGRREKLFF. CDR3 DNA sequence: TGTGCCATCAGCCGGGACAGGGGGAGGAGGGAAAAACTGTTTTTT.

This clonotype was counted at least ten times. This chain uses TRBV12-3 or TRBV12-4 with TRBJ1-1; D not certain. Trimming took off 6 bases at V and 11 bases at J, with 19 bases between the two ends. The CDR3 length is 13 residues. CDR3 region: CASSVPGRTEAFF. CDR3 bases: TGTGCCAGCAGCGTACCAGGTCGCACGGAGGCTTTCTTT.

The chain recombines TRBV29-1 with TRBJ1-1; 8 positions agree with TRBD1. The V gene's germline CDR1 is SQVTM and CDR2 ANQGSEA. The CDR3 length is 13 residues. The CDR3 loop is CSLDRGENTEAFF. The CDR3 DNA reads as TGCAGTTTAGACAGGGGTGAGAACACTGAAGCTTTCTTT.

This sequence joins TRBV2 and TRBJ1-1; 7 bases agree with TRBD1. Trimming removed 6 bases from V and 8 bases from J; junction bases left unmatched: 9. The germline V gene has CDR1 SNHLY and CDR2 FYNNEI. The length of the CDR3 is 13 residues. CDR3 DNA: TGTGCCAGCAGCAGCCGGGACAGTAGCGAAGCTTTCTTT. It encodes CASSSRDSSEAFF.

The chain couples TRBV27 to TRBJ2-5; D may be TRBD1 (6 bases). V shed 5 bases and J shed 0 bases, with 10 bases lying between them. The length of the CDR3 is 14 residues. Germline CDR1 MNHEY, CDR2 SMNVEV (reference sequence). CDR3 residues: CASSRGQYQETQYF. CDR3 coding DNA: TGTGCCAGCAGTCGAGGACAGTACCAAGAGACCCAGTACTTC.

The CDR3 sequence: CASSVSGGDSYNEQFF. The CDR3 DNA is TGTGCCAGCAGCGTGTCCGGGGGGGACTCCTACAATGAGCAGTTCTTC. The V call is TRBV9, the J call TRBJ2-1, with 8 bases aligning to TRBD2. This CDR3 spans 16 amino acids. V was clipped by 2 bases and J by 0 bases; unmatched bases: 4. Germline CDR1 is SGDLS and CDR2 is YYNGEE.

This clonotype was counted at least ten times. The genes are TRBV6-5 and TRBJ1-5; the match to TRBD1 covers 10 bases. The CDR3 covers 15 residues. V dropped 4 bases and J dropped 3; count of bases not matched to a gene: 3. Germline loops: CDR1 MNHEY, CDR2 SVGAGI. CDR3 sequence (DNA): TGTGCCAGCAGTTGGGGACAGGGGCCCAATCAGCCCCAGCATTTT. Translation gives CASSWGQGPNQPQHF.

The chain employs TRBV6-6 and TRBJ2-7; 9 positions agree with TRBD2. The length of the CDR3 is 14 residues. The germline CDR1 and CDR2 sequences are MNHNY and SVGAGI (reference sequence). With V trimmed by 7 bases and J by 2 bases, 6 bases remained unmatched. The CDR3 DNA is TGTGCCAGCAACCTAGCGGGGCCTACCTACGAGCAGTACTTC. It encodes CASNLAGPTYEQYF.

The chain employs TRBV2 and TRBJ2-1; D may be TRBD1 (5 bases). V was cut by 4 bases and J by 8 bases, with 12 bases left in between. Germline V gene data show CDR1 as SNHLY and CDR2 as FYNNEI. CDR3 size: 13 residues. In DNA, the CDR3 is TGTGCCAGCAGTGCGACAAGGGGCCATGAGCAGTTCTTC. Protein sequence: CASSATRGHEQFF.

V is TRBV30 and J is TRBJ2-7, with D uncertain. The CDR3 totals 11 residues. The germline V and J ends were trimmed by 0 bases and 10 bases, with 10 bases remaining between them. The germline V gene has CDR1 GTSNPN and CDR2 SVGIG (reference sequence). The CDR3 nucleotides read TGTGCCTGGAGTGTTGTCTTGGACCAGTACTTC. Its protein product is CAWSVVLDQYF.

The CDR3: CASSYGLPSYEQYF. CDR3 coding DNA: TGTGCCAGCAGTTACGGTCTACCATCCTACGAGCAGTACTTC. The chain links TRBV6-5 to TRBJ2-7; no firm D call. Trimming stripped 2 bases from V and 1 base from J, with 9 bases between. The CDR3 sequence is 14 residues long. Germline values: CDR1 MNHEY, CDR2 SVGAGI.

DNA for the CDR3: TGTGCCAGCAGCCATGTGGGGCAGTACAATGAGCAGTTCTTC. This codes for CASSHVGQYNEQFF. The V call is TRBV7-2, the J call TRBJ2-1; D may be TRBD1 (5 bases). V lost 5 bases, J lost 4 bases, and 12 bases lay in between. Germline V gene lookup returns CDR1 SGHTA and CDR2 FQGNSA. CDR3 length equals 14 residues.

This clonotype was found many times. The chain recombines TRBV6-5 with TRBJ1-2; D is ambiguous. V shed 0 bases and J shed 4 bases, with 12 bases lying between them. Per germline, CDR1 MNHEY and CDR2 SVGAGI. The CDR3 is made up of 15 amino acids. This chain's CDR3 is CASSYSRVPTYGYTF. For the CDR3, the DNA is TGTGCCAGCAGTTACTCGCGGGTTCCAACCTATGGCTACACCTTC.